This T cell receptor (beta chain) was found in a study of T cells in Graves' hyperthyroidism and ophthalmopathy. About the study: Peripheral blood samples were taken at initial diagnosis, prior to any treatment.

Authors of the study amplified TCR beta CDR3 regions from RNA transcripts. First-round RT-PCR of the TCR CDR3 relied on the HTBI primer set. One entry per CDR3 protein results from TCRdb running MiXCR on the multiplex PCR reads. The sample lists 300,000 to 400,000 distinct CDR3 sequences, about 15% seen once, with around 10% in the top ten. Many counts were recorded for this clonotype. Its specificity is unknown. Study-level findings and limits: The majority of expanded thyroid clonotypes above 0.001 also appeared in blood.

Trimming at V came to 5 bases and at J to 4 bases, leaving 9 bases not matched to a gene. The CDR3 loop spans 15 amino acids. In germline, CDR1 is SGHAT, CDR2 FQDESV (reference sequence). Clinical symptoms, serum thyroxine and TRAb, thyroid ultrasound and orbital computed tomography together formed the diagnostic basis. This TCR derives from a woman aged 55-70 years with Graves' hyperthyroidism. The material sequenced was blood. The chain combines TRBV11-1 with TRBJ2-5; 8 positions agree with TRBD2. The CDR3 sequence is CASSPRAGEGETQYF. As DNA, the CDR3 is TGTGCCAGCAGCCCGAGAGCGGGAGAGGGAGAGACCCAGTACTTC.